The 8 T cell receptor beta chains below come from one sample, sequenced in a study of long-term antiretroviral therapy in people with HIV. Running of the v3.0 immunoSEQ assay took place at survey level. Profiled with immunoSEQ multiplex PCR; TCRdb holds only in-frame clones, not every one. Here the sample spans approximately 30,000 clones, 75% to 90% being singletons. Sequences were derived from unsorted PBMCs, sampled about 2.7 years after starting antiretroviral therapy. The receptors shown here come from a man aged 25 to 40 with HIV.

The chain has TRBV5-4 and TRBJ1-1; D ambiguous. Germline V lookup: CDR1 SGHNT, CDR2 YYREEE (reference sequence). There are 13 residues in the CDR3. Between the trimmed V and J ends, which lost 4 bases and 1 base, there was a span of 8 bases. The DNA for the CDR3 is TGTGCCAGCAGCCGGCGGGAGAACACTGAAGCTTTCTTT. Its protein is CASSRRENTEAFF.

This chain links TRBV6-5 with TRBJ1-3, with TRBD1 matching over 9 bases. The ends lost 6 bases at V and 4 bases at J; junction bases unmatched: 4. Germline CDR1 reads MNHEY; CDR2 reads SVGAGI. The length of the CDR3 is 14 residues. The CDR3 DNA follows: TGTGCCAGCAGACAGGGGGCGCGGGGAAACACCATATATTTT. Its protein product is CASRQGARGNTIYF.

The chain joins TRBV6-6 to TRBJ1-2, with D perhaps TRBD1 (5 bases). The CDR3 runs 12 residues. Germline V CDR1 and CDR2: MNHNY, SVGAGI (reference sequence). The V end was cut by 5 bases, the J end by 8 bases, with 12 bases between. CDR3 residues: CASSQRGAGYTF. The DNA for the CDR3 is TGTGCCAGCAGTCAAAGGGGCGCGGGCTACACCTTC.

The V and J genes are TRBV9 and TRBJ1-6; 8 bases align to TRBD1. From germline, CDR1 is SGDLS and CDR2 YYNGEE. The CDR3 is 14 amino acids. J was trimmed by 4 bases and V by 5 bases; bases with no gene match: 2. The DNA of the CDR3 is TGTGCCAGCAGAGGGACAGGTTATAATTCACCCCTCCACTTT. This translates into CASRGTGYNSPLHF.

This chain uses TRBV2 with TRBJ1-1, with D hard to call. The CDR3 is 13 residues long. Trimming shortened V by 3 bases and J by 1 base, and 6 bases separated the two germline ends. Germline-derived CDR1 and CDR2 are SNHLY and FYNNEI. CDR3 residues: CASSETGNTEAFF. CDR3 DNA sequence: TGTGCCAGCAGTGAGACGGGGAACACTGAAGCTTTCTTT.

Written as DNA, the CDR3 is TGTGCCAGCAGTTCCCGGGAGCCCTGGGATACGCAGTATTTT. Protein: CASSSREPWDTQYF. V and J are TRBV28 and TRBJ2-3; D may be TRBD2 (6 bases). V lost 4 bases, J lost 6 bases, and 14 bases lay in between. The CDR3 sequence is 14 residues long. Germline-derived CDR1 and CDR2 are MDHEN and SYDVKM. The complete variable domain, with remaining parts taken from reference TRBV28 and TRBJ2-3, reads DVKVTQSSRYLVKRTGEKVFLECVQDMDHENMFWYRQDPGLGLRLIYFSYDVKMKEKGDIPEGYSVSREKKERFSLILESASTNQTSMYLCASSSREPWDTQYFGPGTRLTVL.

This clone occurred a few times. The chain is built from TRBV19 and TRBJ1-5, with D possibly TRBD1 on 6 matching bases. This CDR3 contains 14 residues. Germline values: CDR1 LNHDA, CDR2 SQIVND (reference sequence). The ends were cut back, 4 bases at V and 6 bases at J, with 13 bases in the middle. CDR3: CASSTGQPFQPQHF. CDR3 bases: TGTGCCAGTAGTACAGGACAGCCGTTTCAGCCCCAGCATTTT.

The chain couples TRBV6-1 to TRBJ2-1; possible D gene TRBD2, 6 bases. Germline CDR1 is MNHNS and CDR2 is SASEGT. This CDR3 contains 13 residues. The ends were cut back, 1 base at V and 9 bases at J, with 10 bases in the middle. CDR3 nucleotide sequence: TGTGCCAGCAGTGAAGGGAGGGGAGGTGAGCAGTTCTTC. Its translation is CASSEGRGGEQFF.